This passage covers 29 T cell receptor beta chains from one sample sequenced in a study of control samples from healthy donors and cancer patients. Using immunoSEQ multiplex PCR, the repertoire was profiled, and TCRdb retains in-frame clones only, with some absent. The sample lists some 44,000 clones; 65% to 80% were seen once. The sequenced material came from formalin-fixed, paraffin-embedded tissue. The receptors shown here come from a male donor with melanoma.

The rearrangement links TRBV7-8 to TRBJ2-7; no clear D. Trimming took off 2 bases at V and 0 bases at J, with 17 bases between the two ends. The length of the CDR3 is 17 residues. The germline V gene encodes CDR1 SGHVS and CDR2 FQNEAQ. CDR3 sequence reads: CASSLIPRGWSSYEQYF. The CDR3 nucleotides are TGTGCCAGCAGCTTAATTCCCCGTGGCTGGAGCTCCTACGAGCAGTACTTC.

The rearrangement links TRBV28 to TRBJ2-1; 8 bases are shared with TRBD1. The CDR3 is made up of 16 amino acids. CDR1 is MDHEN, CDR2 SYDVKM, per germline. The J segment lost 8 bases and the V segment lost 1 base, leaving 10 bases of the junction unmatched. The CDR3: CASSLFGQGAKDEQFF. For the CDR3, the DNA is TGTGCCAGCAGTTTATTTGGGCAGGGGGCTAAGGATGAGCAGTTCTTC.

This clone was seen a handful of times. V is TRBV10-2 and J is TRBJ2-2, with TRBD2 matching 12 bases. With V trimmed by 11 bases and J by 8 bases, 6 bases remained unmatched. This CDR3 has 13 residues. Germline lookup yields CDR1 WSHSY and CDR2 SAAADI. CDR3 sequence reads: CAGRLAGAGELFF. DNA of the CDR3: TGCGCCGGACGACTAGCGGGAGCTGGGGAGCTGTTTTTT.

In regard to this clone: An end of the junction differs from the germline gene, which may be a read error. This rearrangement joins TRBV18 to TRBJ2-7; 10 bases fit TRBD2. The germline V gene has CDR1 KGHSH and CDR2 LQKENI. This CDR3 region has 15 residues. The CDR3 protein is CTSSREREGPHEQYF. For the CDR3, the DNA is TGTACCAGCTCCCGGGAGCGGGAGGGCCCCCACGAGCAGTACTTC. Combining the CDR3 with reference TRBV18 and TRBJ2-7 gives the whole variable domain NAGVMQNPRHLVRRRGQEARLRCSPMKGHSHVYWYRQLPEEGLKFMVYLQKENIIDESGMPKERFSAEFPKEGPSILRIQQVVRGDSAAYFCTSSREREGPHEQYFGPGTRLTVT.

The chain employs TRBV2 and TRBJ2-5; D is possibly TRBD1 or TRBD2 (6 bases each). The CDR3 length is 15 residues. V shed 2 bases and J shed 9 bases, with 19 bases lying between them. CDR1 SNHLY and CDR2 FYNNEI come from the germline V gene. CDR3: CASSEISGRQGPQYF. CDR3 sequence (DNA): TGTGCCAGCAGTGAAATTAGCGGACGCCAGGGGCCCCAGTACTTC. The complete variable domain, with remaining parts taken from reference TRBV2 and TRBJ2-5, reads EPEVTQTPSHQVTQMGQEVILRCVPISNHLYFYWYRQILGQKVEFLVSFYNNEISEKSEIFDDQFSVERPDGSNFTLKIRSTKLEDSAMYFCASSEISGRQGPQYFGPGTRLLVL.

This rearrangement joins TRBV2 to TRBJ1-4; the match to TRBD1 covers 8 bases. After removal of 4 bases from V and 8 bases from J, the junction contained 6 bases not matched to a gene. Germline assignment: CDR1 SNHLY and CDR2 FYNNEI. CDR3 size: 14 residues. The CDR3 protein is CASSGTGRAEKLFF. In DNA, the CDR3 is TGTGCCAGCAGTGGGACAGGGAGAGCCGAAAAACTGTTTTTT.

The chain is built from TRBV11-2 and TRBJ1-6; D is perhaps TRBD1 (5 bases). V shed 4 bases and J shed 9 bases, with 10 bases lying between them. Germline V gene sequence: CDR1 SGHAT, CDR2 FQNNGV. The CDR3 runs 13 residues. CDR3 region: CASSSFRGSPLHF. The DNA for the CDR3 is TGTGCCAGCAGCTCGTTTAGGGGTTCACCCCTCCACTTT.

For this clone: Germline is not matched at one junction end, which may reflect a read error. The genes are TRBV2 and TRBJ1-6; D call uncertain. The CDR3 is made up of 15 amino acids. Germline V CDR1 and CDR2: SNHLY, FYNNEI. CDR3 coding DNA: TGTGCCAGCAGCGAAGAAAAGTGGCGTAATTCACCCCTCCACTTT. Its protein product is CASSEEKWRNSPLHF.

CDR3 region: CASRALAGGSDTQYF. Here the CDR3 DNA reads TGTGCCAGCAGGGCACTAGCGGGAGGGTCAGATACGCAGTATTTT. V usage is TRBV6-5 and J usage is TRBJ2-3; 13 positions agree with TRBD2. Germline V CDR1 and CDR2: MNHEY, SVGAGI. The CDR3 has 15 amino acids. Germline trimming cut 6 bases from V and 4 bases from J; bases unmatched to any gene: 4.

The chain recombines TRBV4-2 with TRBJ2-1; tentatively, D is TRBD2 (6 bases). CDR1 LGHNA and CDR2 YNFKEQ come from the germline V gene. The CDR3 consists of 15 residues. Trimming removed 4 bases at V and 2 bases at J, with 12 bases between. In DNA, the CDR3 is TGTGCCAGCAGCCCCCGGCGGGGAGCCTACAATGAGCAGTTCTTC. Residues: CASSPRRGAYNEQFF.

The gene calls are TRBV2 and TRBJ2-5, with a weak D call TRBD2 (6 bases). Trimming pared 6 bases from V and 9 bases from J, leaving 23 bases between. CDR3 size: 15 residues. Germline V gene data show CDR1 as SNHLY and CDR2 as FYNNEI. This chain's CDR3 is CASRSEVTRTGSQYF. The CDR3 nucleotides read TGTGCCAGCAGGTCCGAGGTGACTAGGACCGGTTCCCAGTACTTC.

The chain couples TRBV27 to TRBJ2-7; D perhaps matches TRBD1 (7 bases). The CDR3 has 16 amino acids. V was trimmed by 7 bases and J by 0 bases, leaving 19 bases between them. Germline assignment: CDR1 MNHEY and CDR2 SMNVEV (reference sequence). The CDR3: CASKGTVLAYSYEQYF. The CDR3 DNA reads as TGTGCCAGCAAAGGGACAGTGCTAGCGTACTCCTACGAGCAGTACTTC.

CDR3 residues: CSAPVGPLKNIQYF. Here the CDR3 DNA reads TGCAGCGCCCCGGTGGGACCCTTAAAAAACATTCAGTACTTC. The chain employs TRBV29-1 and TRBJ2-4; D possibly uses TRBD1 or TRBD2 (5 bases each). Between the trimmed V and J ends, which lost 7 bases and 4 bases, there was a span of 17 bases. This CDR3 contains 14 residues. Germline V gives CDR1 SQVTM, CDR2 ANQGSEA.

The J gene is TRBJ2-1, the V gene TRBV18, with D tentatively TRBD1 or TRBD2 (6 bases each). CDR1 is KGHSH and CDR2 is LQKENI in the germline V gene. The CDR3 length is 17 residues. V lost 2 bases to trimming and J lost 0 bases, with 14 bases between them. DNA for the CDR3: TGTGCCAGCTCACCAAGACAGGCGGGGTACTCCTACAATGAGCAGTTCTTC. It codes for CASSPRQAGYSYNEQFF.

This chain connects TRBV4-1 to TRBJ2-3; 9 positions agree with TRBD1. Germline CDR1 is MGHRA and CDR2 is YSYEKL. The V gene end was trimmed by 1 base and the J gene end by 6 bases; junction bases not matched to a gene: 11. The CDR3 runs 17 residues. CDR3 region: CASSQVYGTGNSDTQYF. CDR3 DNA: TGCGCCAGCAGCCAAGTTTACGGGACAGGGAATTCGGATACGCAGTATTTT.

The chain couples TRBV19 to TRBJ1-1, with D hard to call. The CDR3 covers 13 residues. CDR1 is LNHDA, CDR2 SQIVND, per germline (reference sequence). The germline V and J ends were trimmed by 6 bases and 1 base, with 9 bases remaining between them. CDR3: CASRDQENTEAFF. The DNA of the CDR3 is TGTGCCAGTAGGGACCAGGAGAACACTGAAGCTTTCTTT.

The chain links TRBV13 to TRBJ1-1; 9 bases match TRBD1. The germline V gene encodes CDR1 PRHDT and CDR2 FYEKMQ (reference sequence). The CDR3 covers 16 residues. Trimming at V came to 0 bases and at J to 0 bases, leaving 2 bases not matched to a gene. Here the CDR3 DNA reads TGTGCCAGCAGCTTAGGACAGGGGGCCTTGAACACTGAAGCTTTCTTT. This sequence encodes CASSLGQGALNTEAFF.

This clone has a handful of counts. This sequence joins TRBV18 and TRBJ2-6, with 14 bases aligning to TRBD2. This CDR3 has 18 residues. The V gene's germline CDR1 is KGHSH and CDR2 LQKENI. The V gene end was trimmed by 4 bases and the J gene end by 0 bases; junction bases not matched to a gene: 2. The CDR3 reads CASSLGLAGGSGANVLTF. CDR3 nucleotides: TGTGCCAGCTCACTAGGACTAGCGGGAGGCTCTGGGGCCAACGTCCTGACTTTC.

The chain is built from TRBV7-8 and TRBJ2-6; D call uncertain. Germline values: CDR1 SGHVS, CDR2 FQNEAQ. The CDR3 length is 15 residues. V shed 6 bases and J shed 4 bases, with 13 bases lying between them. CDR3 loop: CASRFYLAGANVLTF. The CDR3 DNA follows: TGTGCCAGCAGGTTCTATTTAGCAGGGGCCAACGTCCTGACTTTC.

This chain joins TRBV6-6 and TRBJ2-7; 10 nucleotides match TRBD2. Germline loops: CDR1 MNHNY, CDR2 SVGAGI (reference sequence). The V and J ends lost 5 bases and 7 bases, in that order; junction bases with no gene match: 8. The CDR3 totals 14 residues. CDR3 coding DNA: TGTGCCAGCAGTCAACAAAGCGGGAGGGGGGAGCAGTACTTC. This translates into CASSQQSGRGEQYF.

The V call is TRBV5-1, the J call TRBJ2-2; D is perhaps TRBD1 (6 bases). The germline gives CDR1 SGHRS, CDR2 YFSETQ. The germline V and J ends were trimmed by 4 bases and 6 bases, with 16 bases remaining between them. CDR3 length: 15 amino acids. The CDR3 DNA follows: TGCGCCAGCAGCCTGGGGTCGACAGGCCCCGGGGAGCTGTTTTTT. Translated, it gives CASSLGSTGPGELFF.

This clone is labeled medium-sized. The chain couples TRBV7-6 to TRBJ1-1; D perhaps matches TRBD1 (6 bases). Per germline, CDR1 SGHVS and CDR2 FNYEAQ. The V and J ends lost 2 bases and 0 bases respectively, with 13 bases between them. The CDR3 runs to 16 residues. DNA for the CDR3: TGTGCCAGCAGCTTAAGCCAGGGGAAGATGAACACTGAAGCTTTCTTT. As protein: CASSLSQGKMNTEAFF.

The CDR3 DNA is TGTGCCAGCAGCTTAGGGTCTAGCGGGAGTGCCGGGGAGCTGTTTTTT. It specifies CASSLGSSGSAGELFF. J is TRBJ2-2 and V is TRBV7-9; 10 nucleotides align to TRBD2. The CDR3 length is 16 residues. After removal of 1 base from V and 6 bases from J, the junction contained 5 bases not matched to a gene. CDR1 SEHNR and CDR2 FQNEAQ come from the germline V gene (reference sequence). Based on the CDR3 plus reference TRBV7-9 and TRBJ2-2, the full variable domain is DTGVSQNPRHKITKRGQNVTFRCDPISEHNRLYWYRQTLGQGPEFLTYFQNEAQLEKSRLLSDRFSAERPKGSFSTLEIQRTEQGDSAMYLCASSLGSSGSAGELFFGEGSRLTVL.

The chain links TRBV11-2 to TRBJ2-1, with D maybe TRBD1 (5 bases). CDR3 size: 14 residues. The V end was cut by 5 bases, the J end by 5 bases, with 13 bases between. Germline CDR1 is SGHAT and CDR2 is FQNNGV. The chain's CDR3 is CASSLSGADNEQFF. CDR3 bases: TGTGCCAGCAGCCTCAGTGGGGCCGACAATGAGCAGTTCTTC.

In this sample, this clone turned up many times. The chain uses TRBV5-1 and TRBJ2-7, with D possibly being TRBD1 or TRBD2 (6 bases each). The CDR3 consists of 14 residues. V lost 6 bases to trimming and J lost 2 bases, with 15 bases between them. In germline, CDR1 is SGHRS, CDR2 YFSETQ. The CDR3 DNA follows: TGCGCCAGCATGAAAGGCGGGACAACCTACGAGCAGTACTTC. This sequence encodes CASMKGGTTYEQYF.

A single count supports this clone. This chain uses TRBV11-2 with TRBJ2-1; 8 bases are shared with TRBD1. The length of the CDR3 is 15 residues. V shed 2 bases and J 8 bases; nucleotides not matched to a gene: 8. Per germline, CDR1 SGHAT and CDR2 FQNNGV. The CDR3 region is CASSLLPGGVDEQFF. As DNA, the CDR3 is TGTGCCAGCAGCTTATTGCCAGGGGGCGTCGATGAGCAGTTCTTC.

The CDR3 bases are TGTGCCAGCAGTTACGGCGTGGGGGGAGGTCTCACAGATACGCAGTATTTT. This sequence encodes CASSYGVGGGLTDTQYF. This chain connects TRBV6-2 or TRBV6-3 to TRBJ2-3; possible D gene TRBD2, 6 bases. Germline values: CDR1 MNHEY, CDR2 SVGEGT. V was shortened by 2 bases and J by 2 bases, with 17 bases between the two germline ends. This CDR3 spans 17 amino acids.

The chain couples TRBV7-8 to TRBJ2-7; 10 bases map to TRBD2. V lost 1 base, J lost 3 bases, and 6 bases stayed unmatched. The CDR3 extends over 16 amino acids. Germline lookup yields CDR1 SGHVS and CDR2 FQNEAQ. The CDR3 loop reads CASSLDLASGSYEQYF. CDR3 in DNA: TGTGCCAGCAGCTTAGATCTAGCTAGCGGGAGCTACGAGCAGTACTTC.

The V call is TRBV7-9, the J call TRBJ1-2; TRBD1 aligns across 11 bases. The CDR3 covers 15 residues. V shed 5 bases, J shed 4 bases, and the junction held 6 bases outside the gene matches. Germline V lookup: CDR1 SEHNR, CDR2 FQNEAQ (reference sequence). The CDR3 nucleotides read TGTGCCAGCAGCCCCGGACAGGGGGCTTTCTATGGCTACACCTTC. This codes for CASSPGQGAFYGYTF.